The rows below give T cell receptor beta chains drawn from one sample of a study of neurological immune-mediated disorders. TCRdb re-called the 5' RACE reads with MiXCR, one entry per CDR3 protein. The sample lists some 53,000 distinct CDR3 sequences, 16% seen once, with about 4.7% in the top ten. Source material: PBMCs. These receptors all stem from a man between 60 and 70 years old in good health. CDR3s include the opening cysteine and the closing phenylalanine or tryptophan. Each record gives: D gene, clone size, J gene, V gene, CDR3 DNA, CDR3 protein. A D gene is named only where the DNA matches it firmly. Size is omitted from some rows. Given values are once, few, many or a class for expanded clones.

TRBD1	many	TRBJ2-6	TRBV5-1	TGCGCCAGCAGCCCCTGGACAGGGGGCGCTGGGGCCAACGTCCTGACTTTC	CASSPWTGGAGANVLTF
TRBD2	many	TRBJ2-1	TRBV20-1	TGCAGTGTAACTAGCGGGAACTACAATGAGCAGTTCTTC	CSVTSGNYNEQFF
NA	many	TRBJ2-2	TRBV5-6	TGTGCCAGCAGTCTGGGTTGGGTACTCCCCGGGGAGCTGTTTTTT	CASSLGWVLPGELFF
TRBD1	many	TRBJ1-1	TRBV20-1	TGCAGTGCTCCGAAAACTTACACTTGGACAGGGGCGACTGAAGCTTTCTTT	CSAPKTYTWTGATEAFF
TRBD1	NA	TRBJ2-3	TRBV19	TGTGCCACCAACAGGGGGAGCACAGATACGCAGTATTTT	CATNRGSTDTQYF
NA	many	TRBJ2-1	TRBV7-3	TGTGCCAGCAGCGCCTGGAGGGGCCCCTACAATGAGCAGTTCTTC	CASSAWRGPYNEQFF
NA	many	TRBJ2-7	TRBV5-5	TGTGCCAGCAGCTTGGTCATGGCGGTTCCTAGCTCCTACGAGCAGTACTTC	CASSLVMAVPSSYEQYF
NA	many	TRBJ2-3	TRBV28	TGTGCCAGCAGTTTTGGTGGGATCAGCACAGATACGCAGTATTTT	CASSFGGISTDTQYF
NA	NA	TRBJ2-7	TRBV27	TGTGCCAGCAGTATACGAGGGGGCGAGCAGTACTTC	CASSIRGGEQYF
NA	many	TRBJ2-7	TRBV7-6	TGTGCCAGCAGCTTAGTCGGGGGCTCCTACGAGCAGTACTTC	CASSLVGGSYEQYF
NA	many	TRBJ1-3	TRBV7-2	TGTGCCAGCAGTATACAGGGCCCCCCTGGAAACACCATATATTTT	CASSIQGPPGNTIYF
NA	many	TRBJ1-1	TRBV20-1	TGCAGTGCTAAGGGGAGGCAGAACACTGAAGCTTTCTTT	CSAKGRQNTEAFF
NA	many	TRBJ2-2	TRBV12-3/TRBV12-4	TGTGCCAGCCTCTTAAGGGCCGGGGAGCTGTTTTTT	CASLLRAGELFF
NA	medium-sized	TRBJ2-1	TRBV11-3	TGTGCCAGCAGCTTAGAGAGTGACTGGGACTACAATGAGCAGTTCTTC	CASSLESDWDYNEQFF
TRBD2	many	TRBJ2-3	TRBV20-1	TGCAGTGCTAGATGGGGACTAGCGGGATGGACAGATACGCAGTATTTT	CSARWGLAGWTDTQYF
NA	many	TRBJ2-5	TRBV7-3	TGTGCCAGCAGCTCCCGGGACGGCGGGACCCAGTACTTC	CASSSRDGGTQYF
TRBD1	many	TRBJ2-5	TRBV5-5	TGTGCCAGCAGCCGACGTCCGGGACAGGGGATGTCGGAAGAGACCCAGTACTTC	CASSRRPGQGMSEETQYF
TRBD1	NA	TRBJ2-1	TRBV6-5	TGTGCCAGCAGTTACTCGACTCTATTCGGGACAGGGTCAGGTGAGCAGTTCTTC	CASSYSTLFGTGSGEQFF
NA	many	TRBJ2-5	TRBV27	TGTGCCAGCAGCCCTCTCTTTGGACACCTAGAAGAGACCCAGTACTTC	CASSPLFGHLEETQYF
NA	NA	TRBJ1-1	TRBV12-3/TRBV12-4	TGTGCCAGCAGTTTTGAAGGGTTGAGCACTGAAGCTTTCTTT	CASSFEGLSTEAFF
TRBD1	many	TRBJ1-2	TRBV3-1	TGTGCCAGCAGCCAGACAGGGGAGCCCTATGGCTACACCTTC	CASSQTGEPYGYTF
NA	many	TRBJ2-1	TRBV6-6	TGTGCCAGCTCCAGAACTAGCACCTCTTTGGGGCAGCAGTTCTTC	CASSRTSTSLGQQFF
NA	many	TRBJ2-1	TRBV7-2	TGTGCCAGCAGTTCTGAGATGAGGGGGGCGCGGGATCTCAATGAGCAGTTCTTC	CASSSEMRGARDLNEQFF
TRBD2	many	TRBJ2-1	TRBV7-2	TGTGCCAGCAGCTTAGATCGGGCTAGCGGGAGGGCCTTTAATGAGCAGTTCTTC	CASSLDRASGRAFNEQFF
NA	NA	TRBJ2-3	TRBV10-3	TGTGCCACCAGTTCAGGAGCTAGCACAGATACGCAGTATTTT	CATSSGASTDTQYF
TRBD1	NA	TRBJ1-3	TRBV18	TGTGCCAGCTCACCCTCTACCCGGACAGGGGATGGAAACACCATATATTTT	CASSPSTRTGDGNTIYF
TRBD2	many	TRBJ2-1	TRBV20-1	TGCAGTGCTAGAGTATGGGTTAGCGGGACCCCCAATGAGCAGTTCTTC	CSARVWVSGTPNEQFF
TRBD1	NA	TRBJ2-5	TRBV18	TGTGCCAGCTCACCAGAGACAGGGGGCTGGACACAGTACTTC	CASSPETGGWTQYF
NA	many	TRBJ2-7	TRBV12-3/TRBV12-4	TGTGCCAGCAGTTTACGGGAGAGGACCTACGAGCAGTACTTC	CASSLRERTYEQYF
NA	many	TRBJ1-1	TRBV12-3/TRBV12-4	TGTGCCAGCAGTCAACAGGGCGGGAACACTGAAGCTTTCTTT	CASSQQGGNTEAFF
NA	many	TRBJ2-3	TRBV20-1	TGCAGTGCTAGCGGGCTTCCCGAGGCTACGCAGTATTTT	CSASGLPEATQYF
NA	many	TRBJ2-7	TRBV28	TGTGCCAGCAGTTTAGAGGACTCATCCTACGAGCAGTACTTC	CASSLEDSSYEQYF
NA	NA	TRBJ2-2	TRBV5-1	TGCGCCAGCAGATCCCATTCCGGGTCCAGAAGCACCGGGGAGCTGTTTTTT	CASRSHSGSRSTGELFF
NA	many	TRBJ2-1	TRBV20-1	TGCAGTGCGACAGACAGGCGAACCTACAATGAGCAGTTCTTC	CSATDRRTYNEQFF
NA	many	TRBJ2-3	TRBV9	TGTGCCAGCAGCGTAGGACAACAGGAAACGCAGTATTTT	CASSVGQQETQYF
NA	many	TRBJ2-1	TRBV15	TGTGCCACCAGCCCCCGACTAGACAATGAGCAGTTCTTC	CATSPRLDNEQFF
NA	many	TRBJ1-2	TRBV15	TGTGCCACCAGCAGCCTACGACACCCATATGGCTACACCTTC	CATSSLRHPYGYTF
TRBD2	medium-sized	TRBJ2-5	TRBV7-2	TGTGCCAGCAGCTTCCCCGAGGTCCTAGCGGCTAGGAACTTC	CASSFPEVLAARNF
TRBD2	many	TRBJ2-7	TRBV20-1	TGCAGTGCCATCCCGGGGGGAGAGCAGTACTTC	CSAIPGGEQYF
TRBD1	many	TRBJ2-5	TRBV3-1	TGTGCCAGCAGCCGACAGGGGGCGCAACGGGAGACCCAGTACTTC	CASSRQGAQRETQYF
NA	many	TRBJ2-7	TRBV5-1	TGCGCCAGCAGCTGGGTGACAGGCTACGAGCAGTACTTC	CASSWVTGYEQYF
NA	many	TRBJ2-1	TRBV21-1	TGTGCCAGCAGCACCAGGGACAATGAGCAGTTCTTC	CASSTRDNEQFF
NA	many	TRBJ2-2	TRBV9	TGTGCCAGCAGCGTAGGGGGACATGGGACCGGGGAGCTGTTTTTT	CASSVGGHGTGELFF
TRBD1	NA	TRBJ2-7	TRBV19	TGTGCCAGTAGACGACAGGGGGGGGCCTACGAGCAGTACTTC	CASRRQGGAYEQYF
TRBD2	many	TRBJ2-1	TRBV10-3	TGTGCCGCCGGACTAGCGGGAGCTAACAATGAGCAGTTCTTC	CAAGLAGANNEQFF
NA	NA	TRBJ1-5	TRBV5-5	TGTGCCAGCAGCTTGGGAGGACTCAGCAATCAGCCCCAGCATTTT	CASSLGGLSNQPQHF
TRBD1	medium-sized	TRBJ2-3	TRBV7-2	TGTGCCAGCAGCTTGGACAGGGGCACAGATACGCAGTATTTT	CASSLDRGTDTQYF
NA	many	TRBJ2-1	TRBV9	TGTGCCAGCAGTGGACAGATCTCTACAAATGAGCAGTTCTTC	CASSGQISTNEQFF
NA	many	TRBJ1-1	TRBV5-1	TGCGCCAGCAGCTTTGAACTGAACACTGAAGCTTTCTTT	CASSFELNTEAFF
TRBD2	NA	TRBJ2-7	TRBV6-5	TGTGCCAGCAGTTACCAGTCAGGGGATGCGACTAGCGGGAGTCTTTTATACGAGCAGTACTTC	CASSYQSGDATSGSLLYEQYF
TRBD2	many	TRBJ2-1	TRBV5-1	TGCGCCAGCAGCTCGGGACTAGAGCAGTTCTTC	CASSSGLEQFF
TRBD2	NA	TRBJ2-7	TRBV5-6	TGTGCCAGCAGCCTGCGCGGACTAGCAACCAACGAGCAGTACTTC	CASSLRGLATNEQYF
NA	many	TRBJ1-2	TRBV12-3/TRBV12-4	TGTGCCAGCAAATCAAGGTCAGGACCCTATGGCTACACCTTC	CASKSRSGPYGYTF
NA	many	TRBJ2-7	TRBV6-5	TGTGCCAGCAGTCGTCCGGGACCCAACTACGAGCAGTACTTC	CASSRPGPNYEQYF
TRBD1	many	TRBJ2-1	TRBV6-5	TGTGCCAGCAGTTCGCGCACCTCCGGGACAGGGATGGATGAGCAGTTCTTC	CASSSRTSGTGMDEQFF
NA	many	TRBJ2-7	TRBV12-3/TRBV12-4	TGTGCCAGCAGTTTACCCTTAGGGGAGCAGTACTTC	CASSLPLGEQYF
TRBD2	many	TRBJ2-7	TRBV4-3	TGCGCCAGCAGCCAAGAAGGGGCTAGCGGGAACCACGAGCAGTACTTC	CASSQEGASGNHEQYF
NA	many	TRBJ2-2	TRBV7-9	TGTGCCAGCGTCTGGCTTTCGGGAGGGGAGCTGTTTTTT	CASVWLSGGELFF
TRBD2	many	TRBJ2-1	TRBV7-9	TGTGCCAGCAGCTTAGTAGCGGGGGACAATGAGCAGTTCTTC	CASSLVAGDNEQFF